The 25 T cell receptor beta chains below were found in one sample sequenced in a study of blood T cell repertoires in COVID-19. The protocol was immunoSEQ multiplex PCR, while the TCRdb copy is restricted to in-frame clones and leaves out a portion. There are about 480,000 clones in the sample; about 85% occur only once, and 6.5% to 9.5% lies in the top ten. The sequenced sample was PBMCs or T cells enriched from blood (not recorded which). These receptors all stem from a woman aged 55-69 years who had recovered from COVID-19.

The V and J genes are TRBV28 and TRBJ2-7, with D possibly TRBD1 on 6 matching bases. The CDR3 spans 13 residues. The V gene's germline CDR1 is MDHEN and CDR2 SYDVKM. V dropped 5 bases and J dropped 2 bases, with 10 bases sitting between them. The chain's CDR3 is CASSLGTPYEQYV. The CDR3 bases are TGTGCCAGCAGTCTCGGGACACCCTACGAGCAGTACGTC.

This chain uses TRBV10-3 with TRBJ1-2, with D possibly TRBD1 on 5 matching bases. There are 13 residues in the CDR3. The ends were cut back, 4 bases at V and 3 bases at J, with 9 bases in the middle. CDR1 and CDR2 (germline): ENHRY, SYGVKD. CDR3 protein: CAISVQGDYGYTF. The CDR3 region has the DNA TGTGCCATCAGTGTTCAGGGTGACTATGGCTACACCTTC.

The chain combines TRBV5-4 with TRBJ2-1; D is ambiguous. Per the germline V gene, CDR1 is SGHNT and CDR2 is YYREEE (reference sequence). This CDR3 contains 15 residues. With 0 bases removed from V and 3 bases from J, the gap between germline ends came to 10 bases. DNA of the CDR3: TGTGCCAGCAGCTTGGTGGGCCACGGCTACAATGAGCAGTTCTTC. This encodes CASSLVGHGYNEQFF.

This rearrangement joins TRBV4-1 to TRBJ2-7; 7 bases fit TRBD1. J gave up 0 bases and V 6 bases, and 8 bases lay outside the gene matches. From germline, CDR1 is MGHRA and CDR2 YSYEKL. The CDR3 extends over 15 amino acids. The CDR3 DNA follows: TGCGCCAGCAGACTCGGACAGGTCCCCTCCTACGAGCAGTACTTC. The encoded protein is CASRLGQVPSYEQYF.

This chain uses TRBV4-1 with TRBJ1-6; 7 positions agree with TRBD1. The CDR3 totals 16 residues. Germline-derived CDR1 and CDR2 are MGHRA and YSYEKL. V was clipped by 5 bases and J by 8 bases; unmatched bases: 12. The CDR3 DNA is TGCGCCAGCAGCACCACGTCGACAGGGCGGGATTCACCCCTCCACTTT. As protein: CASSTTSTGRDSPLHF.

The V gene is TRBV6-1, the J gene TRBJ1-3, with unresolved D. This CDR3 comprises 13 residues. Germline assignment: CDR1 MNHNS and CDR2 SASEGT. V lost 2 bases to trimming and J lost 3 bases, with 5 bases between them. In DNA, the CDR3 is TGTGCCAGCAGTGAATTATTTGGAAACACCATATATTTT. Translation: CASSELFGNTIYF.

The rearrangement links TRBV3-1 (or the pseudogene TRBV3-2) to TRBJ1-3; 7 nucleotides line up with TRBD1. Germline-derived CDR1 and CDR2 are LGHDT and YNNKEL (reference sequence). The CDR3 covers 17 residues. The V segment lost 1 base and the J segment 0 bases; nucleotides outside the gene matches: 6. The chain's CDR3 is CASSQAWAGGSGNTIYF. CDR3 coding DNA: TGTGCCAGCAGCCAAGCATGGGCAGGGGGCTCTGGAAACACCATATATTTT.

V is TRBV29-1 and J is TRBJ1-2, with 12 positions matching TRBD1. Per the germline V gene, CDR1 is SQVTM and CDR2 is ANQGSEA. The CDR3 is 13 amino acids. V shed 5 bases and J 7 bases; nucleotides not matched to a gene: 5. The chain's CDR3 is CSVTGTGGFGYTF. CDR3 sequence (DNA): TGCAGCGTTACCGGGACAGGGGGCTTTGGCTACACCTTC. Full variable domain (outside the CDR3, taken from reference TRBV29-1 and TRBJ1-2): SAVISQKPSRDICQRGTSLTIQCQVDSQVTMMFWYRQQPGQSLTLIATANQGSEATYESGFVIDKFPISRPNLTFSTLTVSNMSPEDSSIYLCSVTGTGGFGYTFGSGTRLTVV.

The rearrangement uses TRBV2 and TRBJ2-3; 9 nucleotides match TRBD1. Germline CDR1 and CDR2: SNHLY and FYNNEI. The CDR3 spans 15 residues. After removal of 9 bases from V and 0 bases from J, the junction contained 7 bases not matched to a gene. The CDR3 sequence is CARDTGGGSTDTQYF. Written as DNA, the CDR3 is TGTGCCAGGGACACAGGGGGCGGAAGCACAGATACGCAGTATTTT.

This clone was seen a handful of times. The CDR3 DNA is TGTGCCAGCAGTGAAGGTGTACAGGCCCATGAAAAACTGTTTTTT. This codes for CASSEGVQAHEKLFF. This chain connects TRBV25-1 to TRBJ1-4; tentatively, D is TRBD1 (5 bases). The CDR3 covers 15 residues. Germline CDR1 and CDR2: MGHDK and SYGVNS. Deletions cut 2 bases from V and 6 bases from J, with 13 bases between.

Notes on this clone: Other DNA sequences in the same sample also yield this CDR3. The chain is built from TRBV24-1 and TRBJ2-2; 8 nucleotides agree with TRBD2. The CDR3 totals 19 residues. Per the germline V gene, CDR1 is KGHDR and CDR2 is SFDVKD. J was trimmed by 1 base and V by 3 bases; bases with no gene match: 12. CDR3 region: CATSDEPAAGAGNTGELFF. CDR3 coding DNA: TGTGCCACCAGTGATGAGCCAGCAGCGGGGGCGGGGAACACCGGGGAGCTGTTTTTT.

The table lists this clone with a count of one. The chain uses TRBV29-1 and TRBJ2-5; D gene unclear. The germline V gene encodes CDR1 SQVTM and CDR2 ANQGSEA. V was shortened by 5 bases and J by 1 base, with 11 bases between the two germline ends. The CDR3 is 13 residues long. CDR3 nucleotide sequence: TGCAGCGTTTTTACCGGGTCCCAAGAGACCCAGTACTTC. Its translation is CSVFTGSQETQYF.

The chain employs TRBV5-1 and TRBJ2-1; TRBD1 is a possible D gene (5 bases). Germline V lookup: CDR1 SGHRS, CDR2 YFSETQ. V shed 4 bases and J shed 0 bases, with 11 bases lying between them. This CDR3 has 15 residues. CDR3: CASSPDSPSYNEQFF. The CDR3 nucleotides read TGCGCCAGCAGCCCCGACAGTCCCTCCTACAATGAGCAGTTCTTC.

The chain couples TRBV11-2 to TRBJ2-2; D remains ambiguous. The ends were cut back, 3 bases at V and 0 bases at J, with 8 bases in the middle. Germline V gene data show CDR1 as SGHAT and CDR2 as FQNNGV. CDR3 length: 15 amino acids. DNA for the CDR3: TGTGCCAGCAGCTTCTACAGATCGAACACCGGGGAGCTGTTTTTT. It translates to CASSFYRSNTGELFF. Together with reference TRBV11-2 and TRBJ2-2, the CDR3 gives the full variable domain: EAGVAQSPRYKIIEKRQSVAFWCNPISGHATLYWYQQILGQGPKLLIQFQNNGVVDDSQLPKDRFSAERLKGVDSTLKIQPAKLEDSAVYLCASSFYRSNTGELFFGEGSRLTVL.

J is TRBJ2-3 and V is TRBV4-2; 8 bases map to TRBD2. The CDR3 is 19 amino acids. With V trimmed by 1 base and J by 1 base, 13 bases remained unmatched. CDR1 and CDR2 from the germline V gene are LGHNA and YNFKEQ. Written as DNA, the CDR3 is TGTGCCAGCAGCCAAGGCCGGGGGGGAAGGGTTCCTCGCACAGATACGCAGTATTTT. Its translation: CASSQGRGGRVPRTDTQYF.

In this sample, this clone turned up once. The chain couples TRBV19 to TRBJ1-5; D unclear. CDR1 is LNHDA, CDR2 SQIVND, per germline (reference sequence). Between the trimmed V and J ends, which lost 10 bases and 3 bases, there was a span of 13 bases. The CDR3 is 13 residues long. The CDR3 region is CATSFAVNQPQHF. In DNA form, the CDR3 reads TGTGCCACCTCGTTTGCGGTCAATCAGCCCCAGCATTTT.

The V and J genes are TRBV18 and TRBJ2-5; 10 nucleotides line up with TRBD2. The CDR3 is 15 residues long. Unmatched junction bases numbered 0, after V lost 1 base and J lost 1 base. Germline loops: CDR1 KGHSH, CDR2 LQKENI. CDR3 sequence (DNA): TGTGCCAGCTCACCACGACTAGCGGGCCAAGAGACCCAGTACTTC. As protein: CASSPRLAGQETQYF.

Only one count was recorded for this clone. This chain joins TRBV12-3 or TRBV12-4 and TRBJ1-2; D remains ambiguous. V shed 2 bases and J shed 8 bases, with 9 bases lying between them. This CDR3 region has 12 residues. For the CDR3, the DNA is TGTGCCAGCAGTTTAATGAGCGGGGGCTACACCTTC. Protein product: CASSLMSGGYTF.

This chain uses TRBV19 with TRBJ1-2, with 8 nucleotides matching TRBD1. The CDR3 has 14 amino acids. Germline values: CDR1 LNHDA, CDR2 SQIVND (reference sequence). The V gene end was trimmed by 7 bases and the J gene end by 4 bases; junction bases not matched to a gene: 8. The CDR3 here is CASTRQGSSYGYTF. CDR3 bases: TGTGCCAGTACCCGACAGGGGTCGAGCTATGGCTACACCTTC.

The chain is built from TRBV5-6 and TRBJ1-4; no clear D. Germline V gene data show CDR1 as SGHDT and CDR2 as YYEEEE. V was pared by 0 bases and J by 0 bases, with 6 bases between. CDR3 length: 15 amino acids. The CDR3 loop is CASSLGEATNEKLFF. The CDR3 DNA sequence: TGTGCCAGCAGCTTGGGGGAGGCAACTAATGAAAAACTGTTTTTT.

The CDR3 DNA reads TGTGCCAGCAGCATCCATGGACAGGGGAACGACGAGCAGTACTTC. This sequence encodes CASSIHGQGNDEQYF. The J gene is TRBJ2-7, the V gene TRBV7-9, with 9 bases aligning to TRBD1. V lost 5 bases and J lost 5; bases outside the gene matches: 10. Germline loops: CDR1 SEHNR, CDR2 FQNEAQ (reference sequence). The CDR3 spans 15 residues.

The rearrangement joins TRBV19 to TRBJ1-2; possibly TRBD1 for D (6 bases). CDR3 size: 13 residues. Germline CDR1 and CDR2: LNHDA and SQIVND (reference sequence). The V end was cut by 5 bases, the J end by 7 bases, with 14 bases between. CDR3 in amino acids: CASSPLDSFGYTF. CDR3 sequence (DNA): TGTGCCAGTAGTCCCCTGGACAGCTTTGGCTACACCTTC.

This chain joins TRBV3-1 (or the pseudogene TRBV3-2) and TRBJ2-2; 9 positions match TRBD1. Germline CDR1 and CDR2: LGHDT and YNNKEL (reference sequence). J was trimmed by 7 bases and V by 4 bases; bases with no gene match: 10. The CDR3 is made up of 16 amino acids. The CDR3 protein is CASSRSGQGKIGELFF. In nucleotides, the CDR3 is TGTGCCAGCAGCCGGTCGGGACAGGGTAAAATCGGGGAGCTGTTTTTT.

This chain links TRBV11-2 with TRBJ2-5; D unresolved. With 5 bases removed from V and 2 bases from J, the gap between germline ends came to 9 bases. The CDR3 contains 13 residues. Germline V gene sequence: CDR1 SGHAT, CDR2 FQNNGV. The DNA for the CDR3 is TGTGCCAGCAGCCAAAATAGACAAGAGACCCAGTACTTC. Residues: CASSQNRQETQYF.

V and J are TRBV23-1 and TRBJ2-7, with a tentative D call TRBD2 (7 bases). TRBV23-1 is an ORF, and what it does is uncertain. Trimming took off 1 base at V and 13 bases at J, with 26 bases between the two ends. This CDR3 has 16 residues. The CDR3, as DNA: TGCGCCAGCAGTCAATGGGGGGGGCGGGGCTTTTCCGAGGAATACGTC. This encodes CASSQWGGRGFSEEYV.